This entry lists 10 T cell receptor beta chains sequenced from one sample in a study of shared clonotypes between healthy human individuals. Only in-frame clones appear in the TCRdb table, and some are missing; sequencing was by immunoSEQ multiplex PCR. Of around 1.4 million clones listed, about 98.5% are singletons. The sequenced sample consisted of naive CD4+ T cells sorted from blood. Subset meaning: CD45RA+ positively selected. Every receptor here comes from a man in his thirties or forties in good health.

This clone was picked up one time. The chain couples TRBV9 to TRBJ1-1; 8 bases fit TRBD1. Germline CDR1 and CDR2: SGDLS and YYNGEE. The CDR3 runs 16 residues. Trimming took 3 bases from V and 4 from J; bases not matched to a gene: 11. The CDR3 nucleotides read TGTGCCAGCAGCGAATACCCCGGACAGGGCTTCACTGAAGCTTTCTTT. Translated, it gives CASSEYPGQGFTEAFF.

V and J are TRBV7-2 and TRBJ2-1, with D possibly being TRBD1 (6 bases). The CDR3 has 14 amino acids. In germline, CDR1 is SGHTA, CDR2 FQGNSA. Trimming removed 2 bases from V and 10 bases from J, with 15 bases in between. Written as DNA, the CDR3 is TGTGCCAGCAGCTTAATCATTTTCGGGACAGAGCAGTTCTTC. Amino acid sequence: CASSLIIFGTEQFF.

The chain couples TRBV18 to TRBJ2-1; a possible D gene is TRBD1 (6 bases). Germline CDR1 is KGHSH and CDR2 is LQKENI. The V end lost 5 bases, the J end lost 10 bases, and 18 bases lay between the germline ends. This CDR3 has 14 amino acids. This chain's CDR3 is CASSSNLQGDEQFF. DNA of the CDR3: TGTGCCAGCTCATCAAACCTACAGGGAGACGAGCAGTTCTTC.

The chain recombines TRBV10-3 with TRBJ1-5, with TRBD1 identical over 10 bases. With 2 bases clipped from V and 6 bases from J, the junction kept 10 bases outside the gene matches. The CDR3 is made up of 17 amino acids. Germline CDR1 is ENHRY and CDR2 is SYGVKD. CDR3 coding DNA: TGTGCCATCAGTGAGCGGGACAGGGGAGGCGGAGGTCAGCCCCAGCATTTT. Amino acid sequence: CAISERDRGGGGQPQHF.

The rearrangement uses TRBV5-1 and TRBJ2-3, with D unclear. This CDR3 has 13 amino acids. Germline CDR1 is SGHRS and CDR2 is YFSETQ. Deletions cut 5 bases from V and 2 bases from J, with 9 bases between. The CDR3 region is CASSKQITDTQYF. CDR3 nucleotides: TGCGCCAGCAGTAAACAGATCACAGATACGCAGTATTTT.

The chain links TRBV28 to TRBJ1-2, with a weak D call TRBD1 (5 bases). Looked up from germline, CDR1 is MDHEN and CDR2 is SYDVKM. V lost 5 bases and J 1 base, leaving 11 bases between the germline ends. CDR3 length: 14 residues. The CDR3 bases are TGTGCCAGCAGTCAAGGGGCGGTTAACTATGGCTACACCTTC. It is translated as CASSQGAVNYGYTF.

This clone was picked up one time. The V gene is TRBV6-5, the J gene TRBJ1-4; D uncertain. Trimming cost V 2 bases and J 8 bases, with 12 bases left between them. Germline values: CDR1 MNHEY, CDR2 SVGAGI. CDR3 size: 14 residues. The CDR3 DNA reads as TGTGCCAGCAGTTACGGCCGGGCGGAGGAAAAACTGTTTTTT. This codes for CASSYGRAEEKLFF.

This clone was counted once. The chain combines TRBV5-4 with TRBJ2-7; 7 bases match TRBD2. This CDR3 has 13 residues. The trim removed 3 bases at V and 3 bases at J, leaving 3 bases unmatched. Germline loops: CDR1 SGHNT, CDR2 YYREEE (reference sequence). The CDR3 nucleotides are TGTGCCAGCAGCTCCCGGGACTACTACGAGCAGTACTTC. Amino acids: CASSSRDYYEQYF.

This chain links TRBV7-9 with TRBJ2-7, with 7 bases fitting TRBD2. CDR3 length: 16 residues. Germline lookup yields CDR1 SEHNR and CDR2 FQNEAQ (reference sequence). V shed 5 bases and J 2 bases; nucleotides not matched to a gene: 12. CDR3 coding DNA: TGTGCCAGCAGCCTACTCGGGGGGTCTCTGGCCTACGAGCAGTACTTC. This sequence encodes CASSLLGGSLAYEQYF.

The V call is TRBV2, the J call TRBJ2-3; 7 bases map to TRBD2. This CDR3 is 18 amino acids long. Germline CDR1 reads SNHLY; CDR2 reads FYNNEI. The J segment lost 3 bases and the V segment lost 4 bases, leaving 16 bases of the junction unmatched. The DNA for the CDR3 is TGTGCCAGCAGTGCCCTCCAGAACCGACTAGCTCGTACAGATACGCAGTATTTT. Its translation: CASSALQNRLARTDTQYF.